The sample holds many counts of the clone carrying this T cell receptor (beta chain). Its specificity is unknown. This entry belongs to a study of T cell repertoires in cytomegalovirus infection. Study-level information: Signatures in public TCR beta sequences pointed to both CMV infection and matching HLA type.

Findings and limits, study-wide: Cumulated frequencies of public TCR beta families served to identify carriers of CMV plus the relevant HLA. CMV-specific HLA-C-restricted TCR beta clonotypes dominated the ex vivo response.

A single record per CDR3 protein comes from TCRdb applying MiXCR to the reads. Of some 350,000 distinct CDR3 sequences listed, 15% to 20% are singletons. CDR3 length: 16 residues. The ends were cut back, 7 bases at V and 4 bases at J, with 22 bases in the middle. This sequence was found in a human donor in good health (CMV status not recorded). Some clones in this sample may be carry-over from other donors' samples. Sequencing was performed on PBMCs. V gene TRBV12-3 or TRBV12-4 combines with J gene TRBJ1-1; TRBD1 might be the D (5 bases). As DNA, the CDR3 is TGTGCCAGCACCCCCTATATTGGGGCCGGGGGCACTGAAGCTTTCTTT. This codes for CASTPYIGAGGTEAFF.